This T cell receptor (beta chain) was obtained from a study of blood T cell repertoires in COVID-19. TCRdb's copy holds only in-frame clones and misses some; the assay was immunoSEQ multiplex PCR. The sample contains roughly 150,000 clones, 85% of which appear only once. The source is a woman aged 80 or older with COVID-19, enrolled during active disease. The specimen was peripheral blood.

The CDR3 spells CAVSLADTQYF. DNA for the CDR3: TGTGCCGTCAGCCTAGCTGATACGCAGTATTTT. The chain joins TRBV24-1 to TRBJ2-3, with D possibly TRBD2 on 5 matching bases. This CDR3 region has 11 residues. V lost 12 bases and J lost 6, with 12 bases in between. In germline, CDR1 is KGHDR, CDR2 SFDVKD.